Listed below are T cell receptor beta chains from one sample, sequenced in a study of a mutant IDH1 vaccine in newly diagnosed glioma. Their cognate antigens are unknown. Clones were read by immunoSEQ multiplex PCR, and TCRdb kept only the in-frame ones, dropping some. The sample holds about 32,000 clones, around 79% seen once. Sequenced material: PBMCs, taken from a glioma patient whose treatment included an IDH1 peptide vaccine. The source is a woman in her thirties with glioma. Some clones in this sample may be carry-over from other donors' samples. The CDR3 runs from the conserved cysteine through the conserved F or W. The D gene is left open where the match is weak. Clone size is shown for a subset of rows, as once, few, many or a class of expanded clone.

size: .
D: .
length: 18
V: TRBV14
J: TRBJ2-1
CDR3: CASSQEAGFTYTYNEQFF
DNA: TGTGCCAGCAGCCAAGAAGCGGGTTTCACCTACACCTACAATGAGCAGTTCTTC

size: .
D: .
length: 14
V: TRBV19
J: TRBJ1-1
CDR3: CASSIQVLNTEAFF
DNA: TGTGCCAGTAGTATCCAGGTTCTTAACACTGAAGCTTTCTTT

size: .
D: TRBD2
length: 15
V: TRBV5-1
J: TRBJ2-1
CDR3: CASSLVSGMYNEQFF
DNA: TGCGCCAGCAGCTTGGTTAGCGGGATGTACAATGAGCAGTTCTTC

size: .
D: TRBD2
length: 20
V: TRBV12-5
J: TRBJ2-7
CDR3: CASGLFGLLPWGGRIDEQYF
DNA: TGTGCTAGTGGTTTGTTCGGTCTTCTCCCCTGGGGGGGGAGGATCGACGAGCAGTACTTC

size: few
D: TRBD1
length: 15
V: TRBV2
J: TRBJ1-4
CDR3: CASSEPRGQSEKLFF
DNA: TGTGCCAGCAGTGAACCCAGGGGGCAAAGTGAAAAACTGTTTTTT

size: .
D: .
length: 12
V: TRBV7-8
J: TRBJ2-5
CDR3: CASSYPGETQYF
DNA: TGTGCCAGCAGCTACCCTGGGGAGACCCAGTACTTC

size: .
D: TRBD1
length: 15
V: TRBV12-5
J: TRBJ2-7
CDR3: CASGLSRTGGVEQYF
DNA: TGTGCTAGTGGTTTGAGCAGGACAGGGGGCGTCGAGCAGTACTTC

size: medium-sized
D: .
length: 12
V: TRBV30
J: TRBJ1-2
CDR3: CAWSLQNDGYTF
DNA: TGTGCCTGGAGCTTACAAAACGATGGCTACACCTTC

size: .
D: .
length: 10
V: TRBV20-1
J: TRBJ1-2
CDR3: CSADLGGYTF
DNA: TGCAGTGCTGATCTGGGAGGCTACACCTTC

size: few
D: .
length: 16
V: TRBV7-2
J: TRBJ1-3
CDR3: CASRLQGSNSGNTIYF
DNA: TGTGCCAGCAGATTACAGGGAAGCAACTCTGGAAACACCATATATTTT

size: .
D: TRBD2
length: 16
V: TRBV11-1
J: TRBJ2-7
CDR3: CASSFGTAAGVGEQYF
DNA: TGTGCCAGCAGCTTCGGGACGGCAGCGGGAGTGGGTGAGCAGTACTTC

size: once
D: .
length: 16
V: TRBV27
J: TRBJ2-7
CDR3: CASSPWAVTPYYEQYF
DNA: TGTGCCAGCAGTCCTTGGGCGGTAACGCCGTACTACGAGCAGTACTTC

size: .
D: .
length: 14
V: TRBV6-5
J: TRBJ2-7
CDR3: CASRPTGFSYEQYF
DNA: TGTGCCAGCAGACCTACAGGGTTCTCCTACGAGCAGTACTTC

size: .
D: .
length: 12
V: TRBV5-6
J: TRBJ1-2
CDR3: CASSLGDYGYTF
DNA: TGTGCCAGCAGTTTAGGGGACTATGGCTACACCTTC

size: .
D: TRBD1
length: 18
V: TRBV18
J: TRBJ1-2
CDR3: CASSPLGQGERPLYGYTF
DNA: TGTGCCAGCTCACCATTAGGACAGGGGGAAAGGCCCCTTTATGGCTACACCTTC

size: once
D: TRBD2
length: 17
V: TRBV27
J: TRBJ2-1
CDR3: CASSLGHRLADYNEQFF
DNA: TGTGCCAGCAGTCTAGGGCACCGACTAGCGGACTACAATGAGCAGTTCTTC

size: .
D: .
length: 16
V: TRBV10-3
J: TRBJ2-7
CDR3: CAISDRGAQGSYEQYF
DNA: TGTGCCATCAGTGACAGGGGGGCGCAGGGCTCCTACGAGCAGTACTTC

size: .
D: .
length: 16
V: TRBV28
J: TRBJ2-2
CDR3: CASSGRQSSNTGELFF
DNA: TGTGCCAGCAGTGGGAGACAGAGCTCGAACACCGGGGAGCTGTTTTTT

size: .
D: .
length: 13
V: TRBV2
J: TRBJ2-7
CDR3: CASSRTLTYEQYF
DNA: TGTGCCAGCAGCCGAACTTTGACCTACGAGCAGTACTTC

size: .
D: .
length: 12
V: TRBV7-7
J: TRBJ2-2
CDR3: CAAGQPTGELFF
DNA: TGTGCGGCGGGACAGCCCACCGGGGAGCTGTTTTTT

size: few
D: .
length: 13
V: TRBV28
J: TRBJ1-2
CDR3: CASSLDRSYGYTF
DNA: TGTGCCAGCAGTCTCGACAGGAGTTATGGCTACACCTTC

size: .
D: TRBD2
length: 15
V: TRBV6-5
J: TRBJ2-1
CDR3: CASSYKREGLNEQFF
DNA: TGTGCCAGCAGTTACAAGCGGGAGGGCCTAAATGAGCAGTTCTTC

size: .
D: .
length: 13
V: TRBV13
J: TRBJ1-2
CDR3: CASRLGGSRGYTF
DNA: TGTGCCAGCAGGCTAGGAGGGTCGCGGGGCTACACCTTC

size: .
D: TRBD2
length: 14
V: TRBV29-1
J: TRBJ2-3
CDR3: CSVSGTSFGDTQYF
DNA: TGCAGCGTGTCCGGGACTAGCTTTGGAGATACGCAGTATTTT

size: .
D: .
length: 15
V: TRBV19
J: TRBJ1-3
CDR3: CASSIERNSGNTIYF
DNA: TGTGCCAGTAGTATAGAGCGAAACTCTGGAAACACCATATATTTT

size: .
D: .
length: 15
V: TRBV6-5
J: TRBJ1-5
CDR3: CASSLRGEEGQPQHF
DNA: TGTGCCAGCAGTCTTCGGGGGGAGGAAGGTCAGCCCCAGCATTTT

size: .
D: .
length: 16
V: TRBV2
J: TRBJ2-7
CDR3: CASSEVGMEQNYEQYF
DNA: TGTGCCAGCAGTGAAGTTGGAATGGAACAGAACTACGAGCAGTACTTC

size: once
D: .
length: 16
V: TRBV27
J: TRBJ1-3
CDR3: CASSSHGDFSGNTIYF
DNA: TGTGCCAGCAGTTCTCACGGTGACTTCTCTGGAAACACCATATATTTT

size: .
D: .
length: 15
V: TRBV10-1
J: TRBJ2-7
CDR3: CASSDERPPPYEQYF
DNA: TGCGCCAGCAGTGATGAAAGGCCCCCCCCCTACGAGCAGTACTTC

size: few
D: TRBD2
length: 14
V: TRBV28
J: TRBJ2-1
CDR3: CASRTWGGAEGLFF
DNA: TGTGCCAGCAGGACATGGGGGGGAGCGGAAGGGCTGTTCTTC

size: .
D: TRBD1
length: 15
V: TRBV15
J: TRBJ2-7
CDR3: CATSGAPDRATEQYF
DNA: TGTGCCACCAGCGGGGCCCCGGACAGGGCCACCGAGCAGTACTTC

size: .
D: .
length: 14
V: TRBV4-1
J: TRBJ2-3
CDR3: CASSQDVGGGGVHF
DNA: TGCGCCAGCAGCCAAGATGTTGGAGGGGGTGGGGTCCATTTT

size: .
D: TRBD1
length: 13
V: TRBV30
J: TRBJ1-5
CDR3: CAWDRGGNQPQHF
DNA: TGTGCCTGGGACAGGGGGGGCAATCAGCCCCAGCATTTT

size: .
D: .
length: 16
V: TRBV5-1
J: TRBJ2-7
CDR3: CASSLVPGAKTYEQYF
DNA: TGCGCCAGCAGCTTGGTGCCGGGGGCGAAAACCTACGAGCAGTACTTC

size: .
D: TRBD2
length: 19
V: TRBV11-2
J: TRBJ2-2
CDR3: CASSFWASGRRTNTGELFF
DNA: TGTGCCAGCAGCTTCTGGGCTAGCGGGAGGCGTACGAACACCGGGGAGCTGTTTTTT

size: .
D: .
length: 13
V: TRBV19
J: TRBJ1-1
CDR3: CASNERGWTEAFF
DNA: TGTGCCAGTAATGAAAGGGGCTGGACTGAAGCTTTCTTT

size: .
D: .
length: 11
V: TRBV2
J: TRBJ2-4
CDR3: CASTTGNIQYF
DNA: TGTGCCAGCACGACCGGGAACATTCAGTACTTC

size: once
D: .
length: 13
V: TRBV5-5
J: TRBJ1-4
CDR3: CASSLAGSEKLFF
DNA: TGTGCCAGCAGCTTGGCCGGCAGTGAAAAACTGTTTTTT

size: .
D: .
length: 15
V: TRBV6-5
J: TRBJ1-1
CDR3: CASSYAGGANTEAFF
DNA: TGTGCCAGCAGTTACGCGGGGGGCGCGAACACTGAAGCTTTCTTT

size: few
D: .
length: 11
V: TRBV6-6
J: TRBJ2-7
CDR3: CASSQSYEQYF
DNA: TGTGCCAGCAGTCAATCCTACGAGCAGTACTTC

size: .
D: TRBD1
length: 15
V: TRBV7-8
J: TRBJ2-1
CDR3: CASSPRTGTYNEQFF
DNA: TGTGCCAGCAGCCCTCGGACAGGGACCTACAATGAGCAGTTCTTC

size: .
D: TRBD1
length: 14
V: TRBV27
J: TRBJ2-3
CDR3: CASQPGQFTDTQYF
DNA: TGTGCCAGCCAACCGGGACAGTTCACAGATACGCAGTATTTT

size: medium-sized
D: .
length: 14
V: TRBV5-1
J: TRBJ1-5
CDR3: CASSPNKQGQPQHF
DNA: TGCGCCAGCAGCCCCAACAAACAGGGTCAGCCCCAGCATTTT

size: .
D: TRBD1
length: 14
V: TRBV13
J: TRBJ1-1
CDR3: CASNTGQGWTEAFF
DNA: TGTGCCAGCAACACGGGACAGGGTTGGACTGAAGCTTTCTTT

size: few
D: TRBD1
length: 15
V: TRBV28
J: TRBJ1-5
CDR3: CASSEVTGAYQPQHF
DNA: TGTGCCAGCAGTGAGGTCACAGGGGCCTATCAGCCCCAGCATTTT

size: .
D: .
length: 15
V: TRBV6-6
J: TRBJ2-3
CDR3: CASSYGPTSRDTQYF
DNA: TGTGCCAGCAGTTACGGGCCGACCTCGCGCGATACGCAGTATTTT

size: .
D: .
length: 21
V: TRBV12-2
J: TRBJ2-3
CDR3: CASRLPCPRLGVRGVTDTQYF
DNA: TGTGCAAGTCGCTTACCATGCCCTAGGCTGGGGGTGAGAGGGGTCACAGATACGCAGTATTTT

size: .
D: .
length: 13
V: TRBV6-4
J: TRBJ1-1
CDR3: CASSRDPNTEAFF
DNA: TGTGCCAGCAGTCGGGACCCGAACACTGAAGCTTTCTTT

size: .
D: .
length: 14
V: TRBV4-1
J: TRBJ1-1
CDR3: CASGPGALGTEAFF
DNA: TGCGCCAGCGGACCAGGGGCCTTGGGCACTGAAGCTTTCTTT

size: .
D: TRBD2
length: 16
V: TRBV6-1
J: TRBJ2-1
CDR3: CASSGASGTSYNEQFF
DNA: TGTGCCAGCAGTGGAGCTAGCGGAACCTCCTACAATGAGCAGTTCTTC

size: once
D: TRBD2
length: 16
V: TRBV25-1
J: TRBJ2-5
CDR3: CASSGFIAGPQETQYF
DNA: TGTGCCAGCAGTGGCTTCATAGCGGGTCCGCAAGAGACCCAGTACTTC

size: .
D: .
length: 16
V: TRBV11-2
J: TRBJ2-1
CDR3: CASSFAGGTFYNEQFF
DNA: TGTGCCAGCAGCTTCGCCGGCGGGACTTTTTACAATGAGCAGTTCTTC